This T cell receptor beta chain was documented in a study of technical replicates of blood from a few donors. Germline V lookup: CDR1 ENHRY, CDR2 SYGVKD. This CDR3 has 18 residues. The ends lost 0 bases at V and 2 bases at J; junction bases unmatched: 12. The repertoire was sequenced with immunoSEQ multiplex PCR; TCRdb's copy has only in-frame clones and lacks some. The sample lists 65,000 to 85,000 clones; 94% were seen once. What was sequenced was T cells isolated from PBMCs. V is TRBV10-3 and J is TRBJ2-7, with 8 positions matching TRBD1. The clonotype comes from a human donor in good health. The CDR3 sequence: CAISESHQGDRGPYEQYF. The CDR3 coding sequence is TGTGCCATCAGTGAGTCACATCAAGGAGACAGGGGACCCTACGAGCAGTACTTC.